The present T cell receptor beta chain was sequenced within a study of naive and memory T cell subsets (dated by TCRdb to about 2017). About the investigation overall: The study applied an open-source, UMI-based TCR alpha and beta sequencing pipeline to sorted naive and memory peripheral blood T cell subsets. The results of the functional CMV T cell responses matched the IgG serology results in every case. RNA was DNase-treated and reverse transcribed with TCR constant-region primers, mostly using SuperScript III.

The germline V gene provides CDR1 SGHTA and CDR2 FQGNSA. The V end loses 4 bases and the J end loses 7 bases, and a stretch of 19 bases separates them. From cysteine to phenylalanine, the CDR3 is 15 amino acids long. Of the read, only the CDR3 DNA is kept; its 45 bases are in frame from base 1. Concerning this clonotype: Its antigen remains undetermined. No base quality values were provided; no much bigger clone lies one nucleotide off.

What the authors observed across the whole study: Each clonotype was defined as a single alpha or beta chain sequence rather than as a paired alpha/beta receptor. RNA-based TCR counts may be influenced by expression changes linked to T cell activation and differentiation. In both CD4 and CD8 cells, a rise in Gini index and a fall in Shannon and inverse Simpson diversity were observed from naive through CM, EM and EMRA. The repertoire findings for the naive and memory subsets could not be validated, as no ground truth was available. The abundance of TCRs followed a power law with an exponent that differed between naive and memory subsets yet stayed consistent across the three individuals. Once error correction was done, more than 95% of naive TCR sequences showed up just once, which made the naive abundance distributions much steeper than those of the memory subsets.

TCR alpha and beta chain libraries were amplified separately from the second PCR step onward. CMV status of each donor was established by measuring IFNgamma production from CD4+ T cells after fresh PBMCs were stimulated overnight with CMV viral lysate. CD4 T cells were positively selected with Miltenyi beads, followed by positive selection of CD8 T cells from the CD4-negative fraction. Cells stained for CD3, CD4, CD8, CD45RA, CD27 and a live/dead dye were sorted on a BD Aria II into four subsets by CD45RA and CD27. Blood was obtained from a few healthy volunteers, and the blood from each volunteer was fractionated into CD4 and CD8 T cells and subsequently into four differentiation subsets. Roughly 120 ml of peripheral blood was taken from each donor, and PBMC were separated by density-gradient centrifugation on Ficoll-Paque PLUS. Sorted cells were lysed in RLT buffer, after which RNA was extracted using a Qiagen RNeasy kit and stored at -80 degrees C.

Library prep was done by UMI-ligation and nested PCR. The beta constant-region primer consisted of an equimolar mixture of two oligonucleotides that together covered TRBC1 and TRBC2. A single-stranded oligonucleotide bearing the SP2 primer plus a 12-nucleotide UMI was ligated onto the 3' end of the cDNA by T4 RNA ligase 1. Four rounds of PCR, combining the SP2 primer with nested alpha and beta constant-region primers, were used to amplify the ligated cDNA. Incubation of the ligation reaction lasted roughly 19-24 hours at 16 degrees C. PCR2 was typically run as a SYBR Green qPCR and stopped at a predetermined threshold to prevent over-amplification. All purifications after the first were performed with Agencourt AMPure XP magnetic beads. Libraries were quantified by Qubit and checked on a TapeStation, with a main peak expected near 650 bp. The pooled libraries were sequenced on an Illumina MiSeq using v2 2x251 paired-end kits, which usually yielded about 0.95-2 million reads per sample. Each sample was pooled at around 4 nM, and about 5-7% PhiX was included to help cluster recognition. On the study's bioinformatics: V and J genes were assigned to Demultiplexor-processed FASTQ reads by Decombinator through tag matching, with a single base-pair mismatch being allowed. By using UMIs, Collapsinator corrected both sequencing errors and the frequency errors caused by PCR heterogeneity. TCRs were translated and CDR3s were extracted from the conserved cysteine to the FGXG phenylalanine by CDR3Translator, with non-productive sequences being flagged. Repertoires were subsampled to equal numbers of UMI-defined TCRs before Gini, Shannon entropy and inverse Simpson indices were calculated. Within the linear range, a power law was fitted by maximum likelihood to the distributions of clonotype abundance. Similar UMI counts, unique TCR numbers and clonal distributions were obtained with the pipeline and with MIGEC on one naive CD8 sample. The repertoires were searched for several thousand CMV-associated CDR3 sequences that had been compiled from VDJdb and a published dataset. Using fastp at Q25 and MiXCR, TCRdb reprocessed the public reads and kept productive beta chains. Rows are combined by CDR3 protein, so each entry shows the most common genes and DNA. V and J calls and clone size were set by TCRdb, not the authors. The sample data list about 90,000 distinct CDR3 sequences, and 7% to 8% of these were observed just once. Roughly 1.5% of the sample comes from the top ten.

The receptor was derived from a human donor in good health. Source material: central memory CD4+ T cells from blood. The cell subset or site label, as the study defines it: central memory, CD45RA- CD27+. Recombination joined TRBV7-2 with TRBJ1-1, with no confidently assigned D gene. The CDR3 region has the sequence CASSSAYTSVFEAFF. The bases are TGTGCCAGCAGCTCCGCCTATACCTCGGTATTTGAAGCTTTCTTT.